These 21 T cell receptor beta chains originate from one sample sequenced in a study of tumor and adjacent non-tumor tissue in lung cancer. This sample's RNA came from whole unsorted tissue. TCRbeta libraries were built with three rounds of nested PCR, modified from ARM-PCR. TCRdb recomputed calls from the multiplex PCR reads with MiXCR, one row per CDR3 protein. The sample records tens of thousands of distinct CDR3 sequences, roughly 60% being singletons. Sequencing was performed on lung tumor tissue. The receptors were gathered from a man aged 50 to 59 with non-small cell lung cancer.

About this clonotype itself: The CDR3 does not close with the conserved phenylalanine or tryptophan, likely indicating a read error. This sequence joins TRBV11-2 and TRBJ1-6, with D hard to call. The V gene lost 3 bases and the J gene lost 8 bases, with 8 bases spanning the gap. CDR1 and CDR2 from the germline V gene are SGHAT and FQNNGV. The CDR3 covers 13 residues. CDR3 sequence: CASSFTPDSPLHI. As DNA, the CDR3 is TGTGCCAGCAGCTTTACCCCCGATTCACCCCTCCACATT.

About this clonotype: One end of the junction fails to match germline, which may point to a read error. The V call is TRBV20-1, the J call TRBJ2-1; D possibly corresponds to TRBD1 (7 bases). Germline CDR1 DFQATT, CDR2 SNEGSKA (reference sequence). The CDR3 is 14 residues long. CDR3 in amino acids: CRATSRGTVDEQFF. The CDR3 nucleotides read TGCAGAGCCACTAGCAGGGGGACCGTGGATGAACAGTTCTTC.

About this clonotype itself: It is likely a read error, because the conserved phenylalanine at the end of the CDR3 is missing. The V gene is TRBV4-2, the J gene TRBJ2-7, with a possible D match to TRBD2 (6 bases). Germline V gene lookup returns CDR1 LGHNA and CDR2 YNFKEQ. The CDR3 length is 13 residues. The germline V and J ends were trimmed by 5 bases and 10 bases, with 18 bases remaining between them. The CDR3 bases are TGTGCCAGCAGCTCGACTGGACCGGCGGGACAGTACCTC. This gives the protein CASSSTGPAGQYL.

Note on this clonotype: At one of its ends the junction is not consistent with the germline gene, which may arise from a read error. J is TRBJ2-5 and V is TRBV4-1, with D possibly being TRBD1 or TRBD2 (5 bases each). Germline CDR1 MGHRA, CDR2 YSYEKL. The CDR3 is 16 amino acids. CDR3 sequence: CASSRVALGDHETQYF. The CDR3 nucleotides are TGCGCCAGCAGCCGAGTAGCTTTGGGGGACCATGAGACCCAGTACTTC.

A word on this clonotype: It may be a read error: a sequence one base away is much more abundant. It is likely a read error, because the conserved phenylalanine at the end of the CDR3 is missing. The V gene is TRBV12-3 or TRBV12-4, the J gene TRBJ1-1, with D uncertain. This CDR3 has 12 residues. Trimming removed 8 bases at V and 0 bases at J, with 7 bases between. CDR3 coding DNA: TGTGCCAGCCGGATGATGAACACTGAAGCTTTCTCT. Translation gives CASRMMNTEAFS.

Notes on this clonotype: Its ends do not fully match the called genes, so a read error is possible. J is TRBJ2-5 and V is TRBV4-2; D remains ambiguous. CDR1 and CDR2 from the germline V gene are LGHNA and YNFKEQ. The CDR3 is 14 residues long. The CDR3 loop is CASIQGEGSETQYF. The CDR3 coding sequence is TGTGCCAGCATCCAAGGAGAAGGGTCGGAGACCCAGTACTTC.

Of note for this clonotype: Mismatch with germline at one junction end may stem from a read error. The rearrangement joins TRBV4-1 to TRBJ1-2, with a tentative D call TRBD1 (6 bases). In germline, CDR1 is MGHRA, CDR2 YSYEKL. The CDR3 has 17 residues. The CDR3, as DNA: TGCGCCAGTAGCCAGATCCAGCGGGGGGCCGGGAACTATGGCTACACCTTC. Its protein is CASSQIQRGAGNYGYTF.

A word on this clonotype: The junction shows a germline mismatch at one end, possibly a read error. The chain carries TRBV20-1 and TRBJ2-2, with 7 bases matching TRBD1. In germline, CDR1 is DFQATT, CDR2 SNEGSKA (reference sequence). The CDR3 totals 20 residues. The CDR3 sequence is CIARDPRDSRSIANTGELFF. CDR3 in DNA: TGCATTGCTAGAGATCCCCGGGACAGTCGATCCATCGCGAACACCGGGGAGCTGTTTTTT.

Worth noting for this clonotype: The junction and the germline gene differ at one end; a read error may be behind it. The V and J genes are TRBV28 and TRBJ2-1; possible D gene TRBD1, 6 bases. This CDR3 has 16 amino acids. Germline V gene data show CDR1 as MDHEN and CDR2 as SYDVKM. The CDR3 region has the DNA TGTGCCAGTAGTTTATTGCCCCGCAGGGGCTATAGTGAGCAGTTCTTC. It encodes CASSLLPRRGYSEQFF.

About this clonotype: At one boundary the junction diverges from the germline segment, which might be a read error. The V call is TRBV25-1, the J call TRBJ2-7, with 7 bases that match TRBD1. The CDR3 is 13 residues long. The germline V gene has CDR1 MGHDK and CDR2 SYGVNS. CDR3 amino acids: CAGRETGAYEQYF. DNA for the CDR3: TGTGCCGGCAGGGAAACAGGGGCGTACGAGCAGTACTTC.

This clonotype was detected many times. The CDR3 here is CASSEAVGVSNQPQHF. In nucleotides, the CDR3 is TGTGCCAGCAGTGAAGCCGTAGGGGTGAGCAATCAGCCCCAGCATTTT. This chain connects TRBV6-1 to TRBJ1-5; TRBD1 might be the D (5 bases). CDR1 and CDR2 (germline): MNHNS, SASEGT. This CDR3 comprises 16 residues. Trimming took 0 bases from V and 1 from J, leaving 10 bases between them.

The chain combines TRBV12-3 or TRBV12-4 with TRBJ2-1; D possibly corresponds to TRBD1 (6 bases). The CDR3 spans 15 residues. V was pared by 7 bases and J by 2 bases, with 15 bases between. The CDR3 loop reads CASIVVGATYNEQFF. DNA of the CDR3: TGTGCCAGCATCGTAGTGGGGGCCACCTACAATGAGCAGTTCTTC.

A remark on this clonotype: Since no conserved phenylalanine or tryptophan closes the CDR3, a read error is the likely cause. The chain uses TRBV6-1 and TRBJ2-7; D is unclear. Germline V lookup: CDR1 MNHNS, CDR2 SASEGT. This CDR3 region has 12 residues. The CDR3 bases are TGTGCCAGCAGTGAACGCGGCTACAAGCAGTACTTA. As protein: CASSERGYKQYL.

Remarks on this clonotype: An end of the junction does not agree with germline; a read error may underlie this. The chain couples TRBV4-2 to TRBJ2-1; D remains ambiguous. The J call may be faulty, since TRBJ2-7 better matches the DNA end. This CDR3 has 15 amino acids. The V gene's germline CDR1 is LGHNA and CDR2 YNFKEQ. CDR3 residues: CASSQSWVAYNEQYF. CDR3 nucleotides: TGTGCAAGCAGCCAATCGTGGGTAGCCTACAATGAGCAGTACTTC.

The V call is TRBV24-1, the J call TRBJ2-1; TRBD2 is a possible D gene (6 bases). CDR3 size: 15 residues. V dropped 10 bases and J dropped 0 bases, with 15 bases sitting between them. The germline V gene has CDR1 KGHDR and CDR2 SFDVKD. The CDR3 region has the DNA TGTGCCACTAGAAGGGCGGGGAGCTCCTACAATGAGCAGTTCTTC. Protein product: CATRRAGSSYNEQFF.

Points on this clonotype: A much more abundant neighbour one base away suggests this may be a read error. The V call is TRBV12-3 or TRBV12-4, the J call TRBJ2-7; TRBD2 matches 7 bases. CDR3 length equals 16 residues. J was trimmed by 2 bases and V by 7 bases; bases with no gene match: 14. The CDR3 reads CASTNTGTTPAYEQYF. The CDR3 region has the DNA TGTGCCAGCACTAATACCGGGACTACCCCAGCCTACGAGCAGTACTTC.

A note on this clonotype: A read error is possible here, since a much larger clone lies one base away. CDR3 amino acids: CACSYNQGAYEQYF. In DNA form, the CDR3 reads TGTGCCTGCAGCTACAATCAGGGGGCCTACGAGCAGTACTTC. The rearrangement joins TRBV6-6 to TRBJ2-7; 7 positions agree with TRBD1. The CDR3 length is 14 residues. Germline loops: CDR1 MNHNY, CDR2 SVGAGI (reference sequence).

Comment on this clonotype: This sequence may be a read error, since a much larger clone differs from it by one base. The conserved final phenylalanine or tryptophan is absent from the CDR3, which likely points to a read error. The genes are TRBV5-1 and TRBJ1-1; 9 bases align to TRBD1. The germline CDR1 and CDR2 sequences are SGHRS and YFSETQ. V gave up 0 bases and J gave up 5 bases; unmatched junction bases: 5. This CDR3 is built from 15 residues. The CDR3, as DNA: TGCGCCAGCAGCTTGGCCACAGGGGGCTTGACTGAAGCTTTCTAT. Its protein is CASSLATGGLTEAFY.

In the case of this clonotype: The junction departs from germline at one end; a sequencing error may be responsible. This chain links TRBV11-2 with TRBJ2-6; weak D call: TRBD2 (7 bases). Germline CDR1 reads SGHAT; CDR2 reads FQNNGV. This CDR3 region has 14 residues. The DNA for the CDR3 is TGTGCCAGTAGCGATAAGGGGGGGGCCAACGTCCTGAATTTC. As protein: CASSDKGGANVLNF.

As for this clonotype: This could be a read error, since a much larger clone is one nucleotide away. V is TRBV6-6 and J is TRBJ2-1; 9 nucleotides match TRBD1. V shed 2 bases, J shed 8 bases, and the junction held 4 bases outside the gene matches. Germline V gene sequence: CDR1 MNHNY, CDR2 SVGAGI (reference sequence). The CDR3 is made up of 14 amino acids. The CDR3 loop reads CASSYGTGNHEQFF. CDR3 sequence (DNA): TGTGCCAGCAGTTACGGGACAGGGAACCATGAGCAGTTCTTC.

This clonotype is termed medium-sized. V gene TRBV4-1 combines with J gene TRBJ1-1; D gene unclear. Per the germline V gene, CDR1 is MGHRA and CDR2 is YSYEKL. The CDR3 contains 15 residues. V was cut by 0 bases and J by 1 base, with 9 bases left in between. The CDR3 reads CASSQEGWGNTEAFF. DNA of the CDR3: TGCGCCAGCAGCCAAGAAGGCTGGGGGAACACTGAAGCTTTCTTT.